The 20 T cell receptor beta chains below come from one sample, sequenced in a study of blood T cell repertoires in COVID-19. Data came from immunoSEQ multiplex PCR; TCRdb stores just in-frame clones and leaves some out. Of some 250,000 clones detected, roughly 85% appear once; the ten largest clones hold less than 4%. The sequencing sample was made of peripheral blood. These receptors all stem from a young woman with acute or convalescent COVID-19.

This chain connects TRBV6-5 to TRBJ1-5, with D perhaps matching TRBD1 (5 bases). Trimming took 3 bases from V and 4 from J, leaving 10 bases between them. The CDR3 consists of 14 residues. From germline, CDR1 is MNHEY and CDR2 SVGAGI. The CDR3: CASSYSPGNQPQHF. The CDR3 DNA reads TGTGCCAGCAGTTATAGCCCAGGGAATCAGCCCCAGCATTTT.

The rearrangement uses TRBV6-1 and TRBJ2-7, with 8 bases aligning to TRBD1. CDR3 length equals 15 residues. J was trimmed by 3 bases and V by 2 bases; bases with no gene match: 6. CDR1 is MNHNS, CDR2 SASEGT, per germline. In DNA form, the CDR3 reads TGTGCCAGCAGTGAATTACGGACAGGGCTCTACGAGCAGTACTTC. Its translation: CASSELRTGLYEQYF.

This clone was recorded a few times. The rearrangement joins TRBV19 to TRBJ1-1; D gene unclear. Germline V gene lookup returns CDR1 LNHDA and CDR2 SQIVND (reference sequence). Trimming stripped 7 bases from V and 0 bases from J, with 12 bases between. The CDR3 runs to 14 residues. The CDR3 is CASKFREMNTEAFF. DNA of the CDR3: TGTGCCAGTAAATTCCGGGAAATGAACACTGAAGCTTTCTTT.

The chain couples TRBV12-5 to TRBJ1-1; 10 nucleotides line up with TRBD1. The CDR3 covers 16 residues. Germline CDR1 reads LGHNT; CDR2 reads FRNRAP. The V gene end was trimmed by 0 bases and the J gene end by 6 bases; junction bases not matched to a gene: 7. CDR3 amino acids: CASGLVTGQGFAEAFF. CDR3 sequence (DNA): TGTGCTAGTGGTTTGGTAACGGGACAGGGGTTCGCTGAAGCTTTCTTT. The variable domain in full, completed from reference TRBV12-5 and TRBJ1-1, reads DARVTQTPRHKVTEMGQEVTMRCQPILGHNTVFWYRQTMMQGLELLAYFRNRAPLDDSGMPKDRFSAEMPDATLATLKIQPSEPRDSAVYFCASGLVTGQGFAEAFFGQGTRLTVV.

This sequence joins TRBV13 and TRBJ2-5; D is unresolved. The CDR3 spans 14 residues. Germline V lookup: CDR1 PRHDT, CDR2 FYEKMQ (reference sequence). V lost 3 bases and J 2 bases, leaving 10 bases between the germline ends. CDR3 loop: CASSLRHPQETQYF. In DNA form, the CDR3 reads TGTGCCAGCAGCTTGAGGCACCCACAAGAGACCCAGTACTTC.

The chain recombines TRBV19 with TRBJ2-1; TRBD1 agrees at 8 bases. V was clipped by 0 bases and J by 4 bases; unmatched bases: 5. The length of the CDR3 is 16 residues. Germline lookup yields CDR1 LNHDA and CDR2 SQIVND (reference sequence). The CDR3 loop is CASSIDGTGGYNEQFF. The CDR3 DNA is TGTGCCAGTAGTATAGACGGGACAGGAGGATACAATGAGCAGTTCTTC.

The rearrangement joins TRBV5-1 to TRBJ2-3, with D tentatively TRBD1 (6 bases). CDR1 is SGHRS, CDR2 YFSETQ, per germline. The CDR3 is 15 amino acids. V lost 5 bases and J 1 base, leaving 14 bases between the germline ends. The CDR3 reads CASRTGSSGTDTQYF. The CDR3 DNA sequence: TGCGCCAGCAGAACAGGGAGTTCTGGCACAGATACGCAGTATTTT.

The J gene is TRBJ1-1, the V gene TRBV7-2; perhaps TRBD1 as D (6 bases). The CDR3 totals 14 residues. Germline lookup yields CDR1 SGHTA and CDR2 FQGNSA. Trimming stripped 6 bases from V and 4 bases from J, with 15 bases between. For the CDR3, the DNA is TGTGCCAGCAGGGGGGGGCGCGTTAGCACTGAAGCTTTCTTT. It yields the protein CASRGGRVSTEAFF.

The J gene is TRBJ2-2, the V gene TRBV5-6; TRBD1 aligns across 8 bases. V was pared by 4 bases and J by 2 bases, with 7 bases of the junction left unmatched. CDR1 is SGHDT, CDR2 YYEEEE, per germline. The CDR3 has 16 residues. The CDR3 coding sequence is TGTGCCAGCAGCGCAGGGACAGGCCTAAACACCGGGGAGCTGTTTTTT. This codes for CASSAGTGLNTGELFF.

A note on this clone: A read error may explain this, as a much larger clone is one base away. The chain recombines TRBV4-1 with TRBJ1-2; no clear D gene. V gave up 0 bases and J gave up 4 bases, with 9 bases separating them. Germline V gene lookup returns CDR1 MGHRA and CDR2 YSYEKL. This CDR3 has 14 residues. Written as DNA, the CDR3 is TGCGCCAGCAGCCAAGAACGAGGGAGCTATGGCTACACCTTC. Translating it yields CASSQERGSYGYTF.

This clone showed up just a few times. The genes are TRBV24-1 and TRBJ2-5, with D hard to call. Trimming shortened V by 7 bases and J by 0 bases, and 14 bases separated the two germline ends. Germline V gene sequence: CDR1 KGHDR, CDR2 SFDVKD. CDR3 size: 15 residues. CDR3 bases: TGTGCCACCAGCGGTAAAGACACAAACCAAGAGACCCAGTACTTC. Encoded protein: CATSGKDTNQETQYF.

This clone was seen only a few times. The rearrangement links TRBV10-3 to TRBJ2-1, with TRBD2 matching over 12 bases. Germline assignment: CDR1 ENHRY and CDR2 SYGVKD. This CDR3 region has 17 residues. The J segment lost 3 bases and the V segment lost 1 base, leaving 4 bases of the junction unmatched. DNA for the CDR3: TGTGCCATCAGTGAGTTCCTAGCGGGAGGGAACTACAATGAGCAGTTCTTC. This codes for CAISEFLAGGNYNEQFF.

The chain is built from TRBV2 and TRBJ2-1; 9 bases line up with TRBD2. There are 15 residues in the CDR3. The V gene end was trimmed by 3 bases and the J gene end by 8 bases; junction bases not matched to a gene: 8. Germline V gene lookup returns CDR1 SNHLY and CDR2 FYNNEI. The CDR3 nucleotides read TGTGCCAGCAGTGACCTCGGTAGCGGGAGAGATGAGCAGTTCTTC. Its protein is CASSDLGSGRDEQFF. Together with reference TRBV2 and TRBJ2-1, the CDR3 gives the full variable domain: EPEVTQTPSHQVTQMGQEVILRCVPISNHLYFYWYRQILGQKVEFLVSFYNNEISEKSEIFDDQFSVERPDGSNFTLKIRSTKLEDSAMYFCASSDLGSGRDEQFFGPGTRLTVL.

This sequence joins TRBV12-3 or TRBV12-4 and TRBJ2-3; perhaps TRBD1 as D (6 bases). Trimming left V 7 bases short and J 4 bases short, with 12 bases between. The CDR3 extends over 13 amino acids. CDR3 bases: TGTGCCAGCACCGCACAGGGCCCAGATACGCAGTATTTT. This sequence encodes CASTAQGPDTQYF.

This chain connects TRBV20-1 to TRBJ2-1; 11 nucleotides align to TRBD2. The V gene's germline CDR1 is DFQATT and CDR2 SNEGSKA (reference sequence). This CDR3 has 14 amino acids. Losses at the gene ends were 3 bases for V and 7 bases for J; bases not matched to a gene: 5. CDR3 sequence: CSASELAGENEQFF. The CDR3 nucleotides are TGCAGTGCTAGTGAACTAGCGGGAGAGAATGAGCAGTTCTTC.

V gene TRBV14 combines with J gene TRBJ1-4, with TRBD1 matching over 8 bases. CDR1 and CDR2 from the germline V gene are SGHDN and FVKESK. V gave up 4 bases and J gave up 4 bases; unmatched junction bases: 2. The CDR3 covers 14 residues. The CDR3 DNA follows: TGTGCCAGCAGCCCGGGACAGGTTAATGAAAAACTGTTTTTT. Protein sequence: CASSPGQVNEKLFF.

The V and J genes are TRBV28 and TRBJ2-1; 7 bases match TRBD2. V dropped 1 base and J dropped 4; count of bases not matched to a gene: 4. The CDR3 totals 15 residues. Germline CDR1 reads MDHEN; CDR2 reads SYDVKM. The CDR3 spells CASSLFSGEYNEQFF. The CDR3 coding sequence is TGTGCCAGCAGTTTATTCAGCGGGGAATACAATGAGCAGTTCTTC.

The DNA of the CDR3 is TGTGCCAGCAGTTACGGAACAGGGGCCTCAAACTCCCACTTT. It is translated as CASSYGTGASNSHF. The chain links TRBV6-2 or TRBV6-3 to TRBJ1-6; 7 bases fit TRBD1. V gave up 2 bases and J gave up 18 bases; unmatched junction bases: 13. Per germline, CDR1 MNHEY and CDR2 SVGEGT. The length of the CDR3 is 14 residues.

The rearrangement joins TRBV6-5 to TRBJ2-1, with 9 bases lining up with TRBD1. The junction had 7 bases not matched to a gene; V was cut back by 5 bases and J by 5 bases. CDR1 and CDR2 from the germline V gene are MNHEY and SVGAGI. This CDR3 region has 15 residues. The CDR3 is CASSNTGGFNNEQFF. The CDR3 nucleotides are TGTGCCAGCAGTAACACAGGGGGCTTTAACAATGAGCAGTTCTTC.

The chain employs TRBV7-9 and TRBJ1-4; D unresolved. CDR3 size: 13 residues. Germline V gene data show CDR1 as SEHNR and CDR2 as FQNEAQ (reference sequence). V was trimmed by 1 base and J by 12 bases, leaving 12 bases between them. The DNA of the CDR3 is TGTGCCAGCAGCTTAGAATTTAATGAGGAACTGTTTTTT. Its protein product is CASSLEFNEELFF.